The rows below give T cell receptor beta chains drawn from one sample of a study of blood T cell repertoires in COVID-19. The table came from immunoSEQ multiplex PCR; TCRdb's copy has only in-frame clones and leaves some out. The sample holds 200,000 to 250,000 clones, about nine tenths seen once. Sample: PBMCs or T cells enriched from blood (not recorded which). All receptors derive from a man aged 50-60 years who had been exposed to COVID-19. Each CDR3 is given with its conserved first and last residue. D genes are given only for firm matches. Clone size, where shown, is once, few, many, or a class for clones that have expanded.

TRBV11-3	NA	TRBJ1-3	NA	CASSLGTGNTIYF	TGTGCCAGCAGCTTAGGGACAGGAAACACCATATATTTT
TRBV11-3	few	TRBJ2-5	NA	CASSRNSGRLGETQYF	TGTGCCAGCAGCCGCAACTCTGGCAGACTGGGAGAGACCCAGTACTTC
TRBV28	NA	TRBJ2-1	TRBD2	CASSSLAGVTYNEQFF	TGTGCCAGCAGTTCCCTAGCGGGAGTCACCTACAATGAGCAGTTCTTC
TRBV19	NA	TRBJ1-5	NA	CASSIRGLPNSNQPQHF	TGTGCCAGTAGTATCAGGGGCCTGCCGAATAGCAATCAGCCCCAGCATTTT
TRBV27	NA	TRBJ1-5	NA	CASSLGGLNQPQHF	TGTGCCAGCAGTTTGGGGGGACTCAATCAGCCCCAGCATTTT
TRBV18	NA	TRBJ1-1	NA	CASSPGRNTEAFF	TGTGCCAGCTCACCGGGCAGGAACACTGAAGCTTTCTTT
TRBV5-4	NA	TRBJ2-3	TRBD2	CASSALSPGLAGTDTQYF	TGTGCCAGCAGCGCGCTATCTCCGGGACTAGCGGGCACAGATACGCAGTATTTT
TRBV14	once	TRBJ2-5	NA	CASSQDGSDETQYF	TGTGCCAGCAGCCAAGACGGGAGTGATGAGACCCAGTACTTC
TRBV5-4	NA	TRBJ1-1	NA	CASSSGQYTEAFF	TGTGCCAGCAGTTCCGGACAATACACTGAAGCTTTCTTT
TRBV5-1	NA	TRBJ2-5	TRBD1	CASSSGQVGVTQYF	TGCGCCAGCAGCTCCGGACAGGTTGGGGTGACCCAGTACTTC
TRBV5-1	once	TRBJ2-5	TRBD2	CASSPARTSVRGGIETQYF	TGCGCCAGCAGCCCAGCCCGGACTAGCGTACGTGGGGGGATCGAGACCCAGTACTTC
TRBV4-1	NA	TRBJ1-6	NA	CASSQDGFVKGNSPLHF	TGCGCCAGCAGCCAAGATGGTTTTGTAAAGGGGAATTCACCCCTCCACTTT
TRBV27	NA	TRBJ2-2	NA	CASSLYAVGIGELFF	TGTGCCAGCAGTCTATACGCGGTCGGTATCGGGGAGCTGTTTTTT
TRBV7-9	many	TRBJ1-1	NA	CASSSLTGTPNTEAFF	TGTGCCAGCAGCTCACTTACCGGGACACCGAACACTGAAGCTTTCTTT
TRBV19	NA	TRBJ1-6	TRBD1	CASSIQGAYNSPLHF	TGTGCCAGTAGTATTCAGGGGGCCTATAATTCACCCCTCCACTTT
TRBV5-1	once	TRBJ1-4	NA	CASSLSGTATNEKLFF	TGCGCCAGCAGCTTGTCAGGGACTGCAACTAATGAAAAACTGTTTTTT
TRBV6-5	NA	TRBJ1-3	TRBD1	CASSGDSLRNTIYF	TGTGCCAGCAGCGGGGACAGCCTCAGAAACACCATATATTTT
TRBV5-1	NA	TRBJ1-6	TRBD1	CASTQTGFNNSPLHF	TGCGCCAGCACACAGACAGGGTTTAATAATTCACCCCTCCACTTT
TRBV9	NA	TRBJ2-5	TRBD1	CASSAGTGGEETQYF	TGTGCCAGCAGCGCCGGGACAGGGGGCGAAGAGACCCAGTACTTC
TRBV25-1	NA	TRBJ1-2	TRBD1	CASSETGYTNGYTF	TGTGCCAGCAGTGAGACAGGGTATACGAATGGCTACACCTTC
TRBV28	NA	TRBJ1-2	TRBD1	CASRAPGQGGGYTF	TGTGCCAGCAGAGCACCGGGACAGGGCGGAGGCTACACCTTC
TRBV28	NA	TRBJ2-1	NA	CASSPLGRSYNEQFF	TGTGCCAGCAGCCCCCTAGGTAGGTCCTACAATGAGCAGTTCTTC
TRBV20-1	NA	TRBJ1-2	NA	CSASDSYGYTF	TGCAGTGCTAGCGACTCCTATGGCTACACCTTC
TRBV7-2	NA	TRBJ2-5	TRBD2	CASSPGTSGGEETQYF	TGTGCCAGCAGCCCGGGGACTAGCGGGGGGGAAGAGACCCAGTACTTC
TRBV13	once	TRBJ2-1	TRBD2	CASSFGLAGGLSYNEQFF	TGTGCCAGCAGCTTCGGACTAGCGGGTGGTTTGTCCTACAATGAGCAGTTCTTC
TRBV6-5	NA	TRBJ2-7	NA	CASSYSRAGLEQYF	TGTGCCAGCAGTTACTCTAGGGCAGGGCTCGAGCAGTACTTC
TRBV4-2	NA	TRBJ1-3	NA	CASSQDEAGNSGNTIYF	TGTGCCAGCAGCCAAGATGAGGCGGGGAACTCTGGAAACACCATATATTTT
TRBV5-1	NA	TRBJ2-7	NA	CASSLGRSYEQYF	TGCGCCAGCAGCTTGGGGAGGTCCTACGAGCAGTACTTC
TRBV24-1	NA	TRBJ2-1	TRBD2	CATSGPDPGRDEQFF	TGTGCCACCAGTGGACCCGATCCAGGGAGGGATGAGCAGTTCTTC
TRBV7-6	NA	TRBJ1-1	NA	CASSIGRGMNTEAFF	TGTGCCAGCAGCATCGGGAGGGGGATGAACACTGAAGCTTTCTTT
TRBV13	once	TRBJ2-1	NA	CASREDPYNEQFF	TGTGCCAGCAGGGAGGATCCCTACAATGAGCAGTTCTTC
TRBV27	NA	TRBJ2-3	TRBD1	CASSSLSGGLTDTQYF	TGTGCCAGCAGTTCCCTCTCAGGGGGCCTGACAGATACGCAGTATTTT
TRBV5-4	NA	TRBJ1-1	NA	CASSLEGTEAFF	TGTGCCAGCAGCCTGGAGGGGACTGAAGCTTTCTTT
TRBV9	NA	TRBJ1-2	NA	CASSVAWGGQGYTF	TGTGCCAGCAGCGTAGCTTGGGGGGGGCAAGGCTACACCTTC
TRBV20-1	NA	TRBJ1-4	TRBD1	CSASRDRRFAEKLFF	TGCAGTGCTAGTCGGGACAGGAGGTTCGCGGAAAAACTGTTTTTT
TRBV30	NA	TRBJ1-5	NA	CAWSAATDQPQHF	TGTGCCTGGAGCGCAGCGACGGATCAGCCCCAGCATTTT
TRBV18	NA	TRBJ1-1	NA	CASSTGDVREAFF	TGTGCCAGCTCGACCGGGGATGTCCGGGAAGCTTTCTTT
TRBV6-2/TRBV6-3	NA	TRBJ1-1	NA	CASSPGRDWTEAFF	TGTGCCAGCAGCCCTGGGAGGGACTGGACTGAAGCTTTCTTT
TRBV18	once	TRBJ1-3	NA	CASSPPIGSGNTIYF	TGTGCCAGCTCACCACCGATCGGCTCTGGAAACACCATATATTTT
TRBV27	NA	TRBJ1-2	TRBD1	CASSLSGQLNYGYTF	TGTGCCAGCAGTTTATCGGGACAGCTGAACTATGGCTACACCTTC
TRBV5-8	NA	TRBJ1-1	NA	CATFPRRSKNTEAFF	TGTGCTACCTTCCCGAGACGGAGTAAGAACACTGAAGCTTTCTTT
TRBV15	NA	TRBJ2-3	TRBD2	CATSRVSLAGTNTQYF	TGTGCCACCAGCAGAGTTAGCCTAGCGGGCACAAATACGCAGTATTTT
TRBV24-1	once	TRBJ1-2	NA	CATSDSAARGRYTF	TGTGCCACCAGTGATTCTGCAGCCCGAGGTCGCTACACCTTC
TRBV24-1	NA	TRBJ1-1	NA	CATSAPGVNTEAFF	TGTGCCACCAGTGCGCCAGGGGTAAACACTGAAGCTTTCTTT
TRBV19	NA	TRBJ1-2	NA	CASSMGPMGYTF	TGTGCCAGTAGTATGGGGCCGATGGGCTACACCTTC
TRBV10-1	NA	TRBJ2-2	NA	CASRDFQNTGELFF	TGCGCCAGCCGGGACTTCCAGAACACCGGGGAGCTGTTTTTT
TRBV29-1	NA	TRBJ2-3	NA	CSVAGFADTQYF	TGCAGCGTTGCAGGGTTCGCGGATACGCAGTATTTT
TRBV29-1	NA	TRBJ1-2	NA	CSVGTGEDGYTF	TGCAGCGTTGGGACGGGGGAGGATGGCTACACCTTC
TRBV9	NA	TRBJ1-1	NA	CASSAQTLGTEAFF	TGTGCCAGCAGCGCTCAGACATTGGGCACTGAAGCTTTCTTT